The rows below give T cell receptor beta chains drawn from one sample of a study of CD8+CD57+ T cells in acquired aplastic anemia. TCRdb re-derived calls from the reads in MiXCR, one entry per CDR3 protein. The sample lists about 190,000 distinct CDR3 sequences, roughly half occurring once. Sample: sorted CD4+, CD8+, or CD8+CD57+ T cells (not recorded which) from PBMCs. Every receptor here comes from a human donor with aplastic anemia. Both conserved end residues are part of each CDR3. A D gene is named only where the DNA matches it firmly. Clone size is shown for a subset of rows, as once, few, many or a class of expanded clone.

TRBJ2-7,many,NA,TRBV14,TGTGCCAGCAGCCAAATGATTAGCGGATACGAGCAGTACTTC,CASSQMISGYEQYF
TRBJ2-7,NA,NA,TRBV11-2,TGTGCCAGCAGCTTAGGTTGGGGTCCCACGAACACCGGGGAGCTGTACTTC,CASSLGWGPTNTGELYF
TRBJ1-1,NA,NA,TRBV7-9,TGTGCCAGCAGCTCAGGGGCTGGAGGAGCTTTCTTT,CASSSGAGGAFF
TRBJ2-1,once,NA,TRBV7-9,TGTGCCAGCAACCTCTTGGGTGAGCAGTTCTTC,CASNLLGEQFF
TRBJ1-4,NA,TRBD1,TRBV10-3,TGTGCCACCGCCCAGGGGGACTCGGGTGAAAAACTGTTTTTT,CATAQGDSGEKLFF
TRBJ2-7,NA,NA,TRBV2,TGTGCCAGCAGTGACTTGGACAGTTCAATCTACGAGCAGTACTTC,CASSDLDSSIYEQYF
TRBJ1-1,many,NA,TRBV20-1,TGCAGTGCTAGGCGAGGGTCTATGAACACTGAAGCTTTCTTT,CSARRGSMNTEAFF
TRBJ1-2,NA,NA,TRBV29-1,TGCAGCGTATATAACAGGGATAGCTACACCTTC,CSVYNRDSYTF
TRBJ1-2,few,TRBD1,TRBV18,TGTGCCAGCTCACCGAGGACAGGGAATGGCTACACCTTC,CASSPRTGNGYTF
TRBJ2-7,few,TRBD2,TRBV30,TGTGCCTGGAGTAGGGAGGGCCTGGGCGAGCAGTACTTC,CAWSREGLGEQYF
TRBJ2-7,many,TRBD1,TRBV6-1,TGTGCCAGCACTGAAGGACAGGGGGCGAACGAGCAGTACTTC,CASTEGQGANEQYF
TRBJ1-5,many,NA,TRBV24-1,TGTGCCACCAGTGATGGGCAGCAGCCCCAGCATTTT,CATSDGQQPQHF
TRBJ2-1,NA,TRBD2,TRBV11-1,TGTGCCAGCAGCGAACGGACTAGTGGGTCCTACAATGAGCAGTTCTTC,CASSERTSGSYNEQFF
TRBJ1-2,few,NA,TRBV4-3,TGCGCCAGCAGCCAAGGTACAGCACAGCCTTTAGGCTACACCTTC,CASSQGTAQPLGYTF
TRBJ2-7,NA,TRBD2,TRBV11-1,TGTGCCAGCAGCTTAGTTGGGAGCGGGACGACCTACGAGCAGTACTTC,CASSLVGSGTTYEQYF